This section outlines one T cell receptor (beta chain) sequence together with its context. This clonotype came up many times. The antigen it recognizes is unknown. Per-base quality was not reported, and no clone a single base away is much larger than it. The TCR beta CDR3 regions were amplified from RNA transcripts. The first round of RT-PCR for the TCR CDR3 was performed with the HTBI primer set and the Qiagen OneStep RT-PCR kit. A second multiplex PCR round built the libraries, followed by size selection and purification. The libraries were sequenced on an Illumina HiSeq2000 using paired-end 100 bp reads. The original methods were these. SOAPnuke was used to process the raw data, throwing out any read that contained adapters or uncalled bases, had a mean Phred below 15, or lacked an exact constant-primer or identifier match. High-quality paired reads were merged with COPE v1.2.5, and unique nucleotide sequences were defined as clonotypes. MiTCR v1.1 was used to align clonotypes to the IMGT TRBV, TRBD and TRBJ reference segments. The analysis was restricted to V-J combinations with a frequency above 0.0001, which together covered around 99% of the repertoires. The TCS score was defined as F50 (clonal expansion) divided by E x V (chaos), with BLOSUM62-based TCRdist calculated between CDR3 peptides within each V-J. Welch's t-statistics and random forest reduced fewer than 550 V-J features to 13, which were used in a naive Bayes classifier (R e1071). TCRdb's own reprocessing of the public reads used fastp at Q25 and MiXCR and kept productive beta chains. Merged by CDR3 protein, the rows form single entries marked with the most common genes and DNA. TCRdb's processing, not the authors' own work, is the source of the V and J calls. The sample table lists 350,000 to 400,000 distinct CDR3 sequences, 15% to 20% of them with a count of one. The top ten hold about 3.7% of the sample.

The germline V end is reduced by 6 bases and the J end by 2 bases; junction bases left unmatched: 19. The germline V gene (reference sequence) supplies CDR1 DFQATT and CDR2 SNEGSKA. The CDR3 contains 17 residues, cysteine and phenylalanine counted. Only the CDR3 DNA is retained, 51 bases long and in frame from the first base. These data come from a study of T cells in Graves' hyperthyroidism and ophthalmopathy (dated by TCRdb to the late 2010s). Turning to the overall study: Peripheral blood was sampled at the time of initial diagnosis, prior to any treatment. An independent validation cohort of about 19 hyperthyroidism patients and roughly 16 patients who later progressed to ophthalmopathy tested prospective prediction of ophthalmopathy. The study also compared thyroid tissue and blood T-cell repertoires from five or six Graves' hyperthyroidism patients. The 75 to 100 discovery patients were randomly divided into training and test sets at a 7:3 ratio. The paper describes TCR Vbeta CDR3 sequencing of fewer than 150 peripheral blood samples, made up of under 50 ophthalmopathy patients, approximately 76 hyperthyroidism patients and about 17 progressor patients. To identify TCR V-J signatures that set the groups apart, the researchers used a discovery cohort of about a hundred patients, made up of around 42 with Graves' ophthalmopathy and around 58 with stable Graves' hyperthyroidism. Once sampling was done, hyperthyroidism patients were given methimazole at a starting dose of 30 mg daily, whereas ophthalmopathy patients were given high-dose intravenous methylprednisolone. Findings and caveats that apply to the study as a whole: In validation, the model predicted progression to ophthalmopathy with approximately 70% sensitivity and less than 75% specificity, a median of 6.5 months before onset. Blood samples also contained most of the expanded thyroid clonotypes (frequency above 0.001), which suggests that blood repertoires may reflect thyroid immune responses. A 13 V-J signature model separated ophthalmopathy from stable hyperthyroidism, with about 88% sensitivity and 81.08% specificity in cross-validation and 80%/75% in testing. No statistical method was used to fix the sample size in advance, and group allocation was not hidden from the investigators.

Stable Graves' hyperthyroidism was defined as the absence of progression to ophthalmopathy over 18 months of follow-up. The hyperthyroidism patients were between 18 and 65 years old and newly diagnosed, with a disease duration of less than 2 months. The study excluded patients with uncontrolled infections, other autoimmune diseases, pregnancy or lactation. Diagnoses relied on clinical symptoms, serum thyroxine and TRAb, thyroid ultrasound and orbital computed tomography. Ficoll-Paque density gradient centrifugation was used to isolate PBMCs from around 10 ml of fresh peripheral blood. Total RNA was extracted with Trizol reagent, and quality was checked on an Agilent 2100 Bioanalyzer.

Recombination joined TRBV20-1 with TRBJ2-7; TRBD1 aligns with 7 central bases. Sequencing used blood. The origin of this receptor is a young woman with Graves' hyperthyroidism. In nucleotides, the sequence is TGCAGTGCGTCGGGGACAGCCAAAAGGCCCAGGACCTACGAGCAGTACTTC. This gives the protein CSASGTAKRPRTYEQYF.